This T cell receptor beta chain comes out of a study of T cell changes during pregnancy in multiple sclerosis. Some clones are missing from TCRdb's copy, which holds only in-frame ones; the method was immunoSEQ multiplex PCR. Among under 70,000 clones listed, 92% were seen once. Sequenced material: CD4+ T cells from peripheral blood mononuclear cells, taken after pregnancy. The clonotype comes from a female donor with multiple sclerosis, enrolled in a pregnancy study.

CDR3 loop: CASSPGQGRNTIYF. The CDR3 coding sequence is TGTGCCAGCAGCCCCGGACAGGGGAGAAACACCATATATTTT. The genes are TRBV9 and TRBJ1-3; TRBD1 matches 9 bases. The germline V gene encodes CDR1 SGDLS and CDR2 YYNGEE. This CDR3 spans 14 amino acids. Losses at the gene ends were 4 bases for V and 5 bases for J; bases not matched to a gene: 4.